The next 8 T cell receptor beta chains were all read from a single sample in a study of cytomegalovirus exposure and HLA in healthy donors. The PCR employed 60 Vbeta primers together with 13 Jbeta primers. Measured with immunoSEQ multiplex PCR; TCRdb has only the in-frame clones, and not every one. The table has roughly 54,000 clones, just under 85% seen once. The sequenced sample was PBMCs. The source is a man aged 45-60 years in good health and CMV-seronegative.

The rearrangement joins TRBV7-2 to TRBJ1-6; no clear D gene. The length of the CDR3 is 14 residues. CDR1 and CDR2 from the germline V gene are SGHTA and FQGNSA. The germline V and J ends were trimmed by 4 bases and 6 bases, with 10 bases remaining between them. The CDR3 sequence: CASSSSLSNSPLHF. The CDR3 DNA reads TGTGCCAGCAGCTCGAGTTTGAGTAATTCACCCCTCCACTTT.

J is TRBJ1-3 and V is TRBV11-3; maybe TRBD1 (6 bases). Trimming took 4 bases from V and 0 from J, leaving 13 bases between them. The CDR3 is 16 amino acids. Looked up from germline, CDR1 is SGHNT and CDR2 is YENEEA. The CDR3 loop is CASSSLGQTSGNTIYF. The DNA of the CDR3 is TGTGCCAGCAGCTCCCTCGGACAGACCTCTGGAAACACCATATATTTT.

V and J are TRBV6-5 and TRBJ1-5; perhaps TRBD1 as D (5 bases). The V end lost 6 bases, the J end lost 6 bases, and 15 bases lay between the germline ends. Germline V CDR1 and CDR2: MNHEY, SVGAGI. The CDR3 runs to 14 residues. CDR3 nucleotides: TGTGCCAGCAGACGAGACAGTACGAGTCAGCCCCAGCATTTT. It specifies CASRRDSTSQPQHF.

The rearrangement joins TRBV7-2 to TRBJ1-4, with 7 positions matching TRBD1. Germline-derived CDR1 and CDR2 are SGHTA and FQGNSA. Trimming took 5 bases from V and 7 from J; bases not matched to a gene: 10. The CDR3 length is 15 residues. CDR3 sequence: CASSANRGSFEKLFF. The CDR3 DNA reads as TGTGCCAGCAGCGCAAACAGGGGCTCTTTTGAAAAACTGTTTTTT.

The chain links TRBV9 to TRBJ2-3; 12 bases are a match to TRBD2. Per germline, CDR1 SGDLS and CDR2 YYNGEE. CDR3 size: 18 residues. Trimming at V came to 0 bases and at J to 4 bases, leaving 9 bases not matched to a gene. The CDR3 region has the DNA TGTGCCAGCAGCGTAGCTACTCGGACTAGCGGGGTGGCAGATACGCAGTATTTT. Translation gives CASSVATRTSGVADTQYF.

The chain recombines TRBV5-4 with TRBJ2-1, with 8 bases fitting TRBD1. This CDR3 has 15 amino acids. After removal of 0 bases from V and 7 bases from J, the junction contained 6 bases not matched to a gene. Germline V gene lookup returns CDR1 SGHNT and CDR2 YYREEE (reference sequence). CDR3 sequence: CASSLAGTGMNEQFF. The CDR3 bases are TGTGCCAGCAGCTTGGCCGGGACAGGCATGAATGAGCAGTTCTTC.

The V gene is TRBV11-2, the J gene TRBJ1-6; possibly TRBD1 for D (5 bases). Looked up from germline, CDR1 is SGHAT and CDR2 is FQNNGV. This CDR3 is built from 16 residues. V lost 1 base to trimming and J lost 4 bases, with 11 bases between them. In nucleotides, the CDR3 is TGTGCCAGCAGCTTAGCAAGGGCAGGGTATAATTCACCCCTCCACTTT. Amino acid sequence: CASSLARAGYNSPLHF.

The CDR3 DNA reads TGTGCCAGCAGCTTAGGTAGCGGGGGCTACGAGCAGTACTTC. Protein sequence: CASSLGSGGYEQYF. The chain has TRBV7-2 and TRBJ2-7, with 9 bases aligning to TRBD2. Germline CDR1 and CDR2: SGHTA and FQGNSA. V shed 1 base, J shed 3 bases, and the junction held 1 base outside the gene matches. This CDR3 is 14 amino acids long.